These 16 T cell receptor beta chains originate from one sample sequenced in a study of human T cells and chemical hapten exposure. Regarding time point: pre-sensitization, week 0. The treatment: therapeutic diphenylcyclopropenone sensitization with weekly scalp DPC. TCRdb reprocessed the RACE reads with MiXCR, giving one entry per CDR3 protein. In the table there are about 98,000 distinct CDR3 sequences, roughly 10% of which are singletons. The starting material was whole blood, obtained in connection with sensitization to the hapten diphenylcyclopropenone (DPC). These TCRs come from a woman aged 60-75 years with alopecia areata. Some clones in this sample may be carry-over from other donors' samples.

At least ten counts were recorded for this clonotype. The V and J genes are TRBV5-1 and TRBJ1-1, with D perhaps matching TRBD1 (5 bases). The V gene's germline CDR1 is SGHRS and CDR2 YFSETQ. The CDR3 contains 14 residues. V gave up 6 bases and J gave up 3 bases, with 15 bases separating them. The CDR3 is CASTPNPGDTEAFF. DNA of the CDR3: TGCGCCAGCACACCAAACCCGGGGGACACTGAAGCTTTCTTT.

This clonotype occurred many times. One junction end disagrees with the germline gene, perhaps due to a read error. The chain employs TRBV18 and TRBJ1-3; D not certain. The CDR3 consists of 15 residues. Germline loops: CDR1 KGHSH, CDR2 LQKENI. CDR3 coding DNA: TGTGCCAGCGACACAAGGAAAGGCTCTGAAAACACCATATATTTT. This translates into CASDTRKGSENTIYF.

The table lists this clonotype with many counts. This chain links TRBV29-1 with TRBJ1-1; unclear D gene. The CDR3 is made up of 14 amino acids. The germline gives CDR1 SQVTM, CDR2 ANQGSEA. The V and J ends lost 0 bases and 0 bases respectively, with 8 bases between them. The DNA of the CDR3 is TGCAGCGTTGAAGAACGGACTTTGAACACTGAAGCTTTCTTT. Its translation: CSVEERTLNTEAFF.

The chain employs TRBV12-3 or TRBV12-4 and TRBJ1-4; D call uncertain. The CDR3 has 13 amino acids. Trimming stripped 2 bases from V and 3 bases from J, with 4 bases between. CDR3 sequence: CASSLIANEKLFF. The CDR3 DNA follows: TGTGCCAGCAGTTTAATAGCTAATGAAAAACTGTTTTTT.

At least ten counts were recorded for this clonotype. This sequence joins TRBV2 and TRBJ2-4; perhaps TRBD2 as D (6 bases). The CDR3 is 15 residues long. Trimming stripped 2 bases from V and 6 bases from J, with 14 bases between. Per the germline V gene, CDR1 is SNHLY and CDR2 is FYNNEI. CDR3 sequence (DNA): TGTGCCAGCAGTGAATTGCGGGGCCTCGTAAACATTCAGTACTTC. It codes for CASSELRGLVNIQYF. The full variable domain, with the rest looked up from reference TRBV2 and TRBJ2-4, is EPEVTQTPSHQVTQMGQEVILRCVPISNHLYFYWYRQILGQKVEFLVSFYNNEISEKSEIFDDQFSVERPDGSNFTLKIRSTKLEDSAMYFCASSELRGLVNIQYFGAGTRLSVL.

This clonotype has at least ten counts. V is TRBV5-1 and J is TRBJ2-1, with a tentative D call TRBD1 (5 bases). Per the germline V gene, CDR1 is SGHRS and CDR2 is YFSETQ. This CDR3 contains 15 residues. Trimming stripped 0 bases from V and 5 bases from J, with 12 bases between. The CDR3 spells CASSLAPDTNNEQFF. The CDR3 region has the DNA TGCGCCAGCAGCTTGGCGCCGGACACAAACAATGAGCAGTTCTTC.

This clonotype showed up many times. This sequence joins TRBV4-1 and TRBJ1-5; tentative D call: TRBD1 (6 bases). The germline gives CDR1 MGHRA, CDR2 YSYEKL. V lost 2 bases and J 6 bases, leaving 23 bases between the germline ends. There are 18 residues in the CDR3. The CDR3 DNA reads TGCGCCAGCAGCCAATTTAGCGGGGGGGCTCGGGGCGGTCAGCCCCAGCATTTT. This translates into CASSQFSGGARGGQPQHF.

In this sample, this clonotype turned up many times. The chain employs TRBV19 and TRBJ2-5; 11 bases line up with TRBD2. This CDR3 is 15 amino acids long. Trimming cost V 5 bases and J 5 bases; bases outside gene matches: 7. Germline CDR1 and CDR2: LNHDA and SQIVND (reference sequence). The CDR3: CASSPLAGGPETQYF. In DNA form, the CDR3 reads TGTGCCAGTAGTCCTTTAGCGGGGGGGCCGGAGACCCAGTACTTC.

This clonotype was counted at least ten times. J is TRBJ1-5 and V is TRBV20-1; D unclear. The CDR3 is 15 residues long. The germline V and J ends were trimmed by 5 bases and 2 bases, with 16 bases remaining between them. The germline CDR1 and CDR2 sequences are DFQATT and SNEGSKA (reference sequence). The DNA for the CDR3 is TGCAGTGCTGGACGGAGAATAAGGGGCAATCAGCCCCAGCATTTT. Encoded protein: CSAGRRIRGNQPQHF.

The chain recombines TRBV3-1 with TRBJ2-7, with D tentatively TRBD2 (6 bases). The CDR3 runs 15 residues. Germline lookup yields CDR1 LGHDT and CDR2 YNNKEL (reference sequence). V shed 1 base and J shed 5 bases, with 15 bases lying between them. Here the CDR3 reads CASSQAGGVGNEQYF. For the CDR3, the DNA is TGTGCCAGCAGCCAAGCCGGCGGGGTTGGGAACGAGCAGTACTTC.

This clonotype was counted between two and nine times. The chain uses TRBV3-1 and TRBJ1-1; no reliable D call. Trimming pared 0 bases from V and 10 bases from J, leaving 12 bases between. The CDR3 runs to 13 residues. CDR1 is LGHDT and CDR2 is YNNKEL in the germline V gene (reference sequence). DNA for the CDR3: TGTGCCAGCAGCCAAGATCTGGCCCGCACAGCTTTCTTT. It is translated as CASSQDLARTAFF. The full variable domain, rest sourced from reference TRBV3-1 and TRBJ1-1, is DTAVSQTPKYLVTQMGNDKSIKCEQNLGHDTMYWYKQDSKKFLKIMFSYNNKELIINETVPNRFSPKSPDKAHLNLHINSLELGDSAVYFCASSQDLARTAFFGQGTRLTVV.

This clonotype was found many times. CDR3 nucleotide sequence: TGTGCCTGGAAACTGGCGGGGAACACTGAAGCTTTCTTT. The encoded protein is CAWKLAGNTEAFF. The rearrangement uses TRBV30 and TRBJ1-1; no reliable D call. This CDR3 spans 13 amino acids. V was clipped by 4 bases and J by 1 base, with 10 bases between them. Germline loops: CDR1 GTSNPN, CDR2 SVGIG (reference sequence).

This clonotype was counted only a few times. The rearrangement uses TRBV27 and TRBJ1-1; weak D call: TRBD1 (6 bases). The CDR3 sequence is 14 residues long. Germline V gene sequence: CDR1 MNHEY, CDR2 SMNVEV (reference sequence). Trimming cost V 0 bases and J 1 base, with 6 bases left between them. This CDR3 reads CASSLSGQNTEAFF. The CDR3 DNA reads as TGTGCCAGCAGTTTATCGGGACAGAACACTGAAGCTTTCTTT.

This clonotype was picked up a small number of times. This chain uses TRBV10-3 with TRBJ1-6; D not certain. The CDR3 totals 12 residues. Germline V gene data show CDR1 as ENHRY and CDR2 as SYGVKD. V lost 4 bases, J lost 7 bases, and 5 bases lay in between. The CDR3 coding sequence is TGTGCCATCAGTGTTTCCAATTCACCCCTCCACTTT. It codes for CAISVSNSPLHF.

This clonotype was counted between two and nine times. The rearrangement links TRBV30 to TRBJ1-2, with 7 bases lining up with TRBD1. The CDR3 extends over 13 amino acids. From germline, CDR1 is GTSNPN and CDR2 SVGIG (reference sequence). The V and J ends lost 1 base and 4 bases, in that order; junction bases with no gene match: 3. CDR3 residues: CAWSAGTVYGYTF. The CDR3 DNA reads as TGTGCCTGGAGTGCCGGGACAGTCTATGGCTACACCTTC.

The rearrangement joins TRBV27 to TRBJ1-5, with D unresolved. Looked up from germline, CDR1 is MNHEY and CDR2 is SMNVEV (reference sequence). CDR3 length: 15 residues. Deletions cut 2 bases from V and 0 bases from J, with 8 bases between. Here the CDR3 reads CASSLSSASNQPQHF. The CDR3 DNA reads TGTGCCAGCAGTTTAAGCTCAGCTAGCAATCAGCCCCAGCATTTT.